This entry concerns a single T cell receptor beta chain. This specimen comes from a study of blood T cell repertoires in COVID-19. Study information: Samples of COVID-19 (acute and convalescent) were obtained from the United States, Italy and Spain. Nucleic acid was either cDNA or gDNA, and it came from T cells, B-cell-depleted T cells, or PBMCs.

Germline V gene data show CDR1 as LNHDA and CDR2 as SQIVND (reference sequence). Trimming left V 3 bases short and J 4 bases short, with 9 bases between. CDR3 length equals 13 residues. In the original workflow: Reference gene primer amplification in the assay estimated nucleated cell counts. Here immunoSEQ multiplex PCR was the method, and the copy in TCRdb shows in-frame clones only, minus some. The V and J calls and clone size come from that table; D and trimming were worked out from the DNA. The profile covers approximately 280,000 clones, with approximately 88% appearing a single time and 2% to 2.5% taken by the ten largest.

The chain carries TRBV19 and TRBJ2-5; D is uncertain. The clonotype originates from a man in his fifties or sixties with acute or convalescent COVID-19. Sequenced input: peripheral blood. The CDR3 nucleotides are TGTGCCAGTAGTATGCGGATACGAGAGACCCAGTACTTC. Its protein product is CASSMRIRETQYF.